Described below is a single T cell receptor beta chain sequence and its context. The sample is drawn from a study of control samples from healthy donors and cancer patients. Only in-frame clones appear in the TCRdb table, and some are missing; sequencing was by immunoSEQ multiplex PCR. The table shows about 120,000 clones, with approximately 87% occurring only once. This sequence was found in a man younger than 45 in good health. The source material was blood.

The DNA of the CDR3 is TGTGCCAGCAGCCAAGCGAGAGACCCAGTGACCCAGTACTTC. It specifies CASSQARDPVTQYF. V is TRBV3-1 (or the pseudogene TRBV3-2) and J is TRBJ2-5; no clear D. The CDR3 consists of 14 residues. Trimming removed 1 base from V and 7 bases from J, with 13 bases in between. Germline V gene sequence: CDR1 LGHDT, CDR2 YNNKEL (reference sequence).